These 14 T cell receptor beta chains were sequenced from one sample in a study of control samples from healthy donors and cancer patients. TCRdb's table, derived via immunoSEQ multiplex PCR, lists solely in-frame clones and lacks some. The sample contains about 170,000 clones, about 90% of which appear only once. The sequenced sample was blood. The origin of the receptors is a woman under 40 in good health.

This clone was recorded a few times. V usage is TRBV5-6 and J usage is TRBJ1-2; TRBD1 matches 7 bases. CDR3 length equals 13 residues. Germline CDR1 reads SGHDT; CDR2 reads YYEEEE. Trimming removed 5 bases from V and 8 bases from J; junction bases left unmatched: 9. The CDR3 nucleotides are TGTGCCAGCAGTTCAACAGGGGAGGGAGGCTACACCTTC. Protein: CASSSTGEGGYTF.

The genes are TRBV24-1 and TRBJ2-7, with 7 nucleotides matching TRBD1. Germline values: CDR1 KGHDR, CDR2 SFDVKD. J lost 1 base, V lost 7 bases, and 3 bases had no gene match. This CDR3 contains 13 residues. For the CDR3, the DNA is TGTGCCACCAGAGGGACAGAATCCTACGAGCAGTACTTC. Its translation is CATRGTESYEQYF.

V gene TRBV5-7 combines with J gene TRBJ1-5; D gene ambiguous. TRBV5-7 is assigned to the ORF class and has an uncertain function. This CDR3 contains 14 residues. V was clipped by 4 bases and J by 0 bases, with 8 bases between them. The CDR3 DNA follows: TGTGCCAGCAGCAAGGTCTTTAGCAATCAGCCCCAGCATTTT. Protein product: CASSKVFSNQPQHF.

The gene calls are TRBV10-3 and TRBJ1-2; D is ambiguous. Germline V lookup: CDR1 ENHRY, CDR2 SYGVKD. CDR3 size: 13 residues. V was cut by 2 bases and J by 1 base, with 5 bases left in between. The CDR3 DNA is TGTGCCATCAGTGAGGGCCTTAACTATGGCTACACCTTC. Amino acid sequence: CAISEGLNYGYTF.

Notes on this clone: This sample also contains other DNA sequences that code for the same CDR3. As DNA, the CDR3 is TGTGCCAGCCTACAGGGGGCAACTGAAGCTTTCTTT. Its protein product is CASLQGATEAFF. The rearrangement links TRBV6-5 to TRBJ1-1, with 9 bases matching TRBD1. The CDR3 extends over 12 amino acids. Germline CDR1 MNHEY, CDR2 SVGAGI. The trim removed 8 bases at V and 5 bases at J, leaving 3 bases unmatched.

CDR3 in DNA: TGTGCCTGGGAGGGACAGCTTAACACTGAAGCTTTCTTT. It is translated as CAWEGQLNTEAFF. The chain combines TRBV30 with TRBJ1-1; 7 bases fit TRBD1. The CDR3 is made up of 13 amino acids. CDR1 is GTSNPN, CDR2 SVGIG, per germline (reference sequence). After removal of 5 bases from V and 2 bases from J, the junction contained 5 bases not matched to a gene.

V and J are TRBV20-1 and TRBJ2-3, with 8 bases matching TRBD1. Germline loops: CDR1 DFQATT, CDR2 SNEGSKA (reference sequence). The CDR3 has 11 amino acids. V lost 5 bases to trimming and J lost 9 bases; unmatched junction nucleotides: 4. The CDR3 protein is CSASDRGTQYF. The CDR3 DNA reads TGCAGTGCTTCAGACAGGGGAACGCAGTATTTT.

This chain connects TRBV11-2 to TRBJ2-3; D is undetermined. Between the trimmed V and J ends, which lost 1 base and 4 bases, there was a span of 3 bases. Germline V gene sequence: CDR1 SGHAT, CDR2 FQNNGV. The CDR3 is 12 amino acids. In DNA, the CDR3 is TGTGCCAGCAGCTTAGGGGCAGATACGCAGTATTTT. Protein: CASSLGADTQYF.

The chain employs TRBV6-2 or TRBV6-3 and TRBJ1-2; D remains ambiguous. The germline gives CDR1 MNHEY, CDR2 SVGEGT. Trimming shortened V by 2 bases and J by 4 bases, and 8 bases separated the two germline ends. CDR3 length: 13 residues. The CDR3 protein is CASSYGRAYGYTF. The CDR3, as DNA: TGTGCCAGCAGTTACGGACGGGCCTATGGCTACACCTTC.

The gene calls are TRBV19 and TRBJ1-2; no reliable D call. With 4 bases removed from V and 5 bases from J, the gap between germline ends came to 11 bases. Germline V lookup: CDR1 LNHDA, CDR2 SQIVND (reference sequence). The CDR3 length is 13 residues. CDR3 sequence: CASSNPRIYGYTF. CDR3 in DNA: TGTGCCAGTAGTAACCCCAGGATTTATGGCTACACCTTC.

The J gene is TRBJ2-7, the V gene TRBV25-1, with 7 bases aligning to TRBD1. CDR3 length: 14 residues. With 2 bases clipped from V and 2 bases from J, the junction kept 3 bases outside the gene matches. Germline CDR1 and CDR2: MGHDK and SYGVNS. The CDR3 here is CASSEEGTAYEQYF. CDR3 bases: TGTGCCAGCAGTGAAGAAGGGACAGCCTACGAGCAGTACTTC.

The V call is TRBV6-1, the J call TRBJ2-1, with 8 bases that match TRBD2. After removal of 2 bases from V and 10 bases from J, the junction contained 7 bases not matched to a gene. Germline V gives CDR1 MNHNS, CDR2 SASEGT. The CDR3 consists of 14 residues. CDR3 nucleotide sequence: TGTGCCAGCAGTGAAATCGGCGGGGGGACAGAGCAGTTCTTC. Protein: CASSEIGGGTEQFF.

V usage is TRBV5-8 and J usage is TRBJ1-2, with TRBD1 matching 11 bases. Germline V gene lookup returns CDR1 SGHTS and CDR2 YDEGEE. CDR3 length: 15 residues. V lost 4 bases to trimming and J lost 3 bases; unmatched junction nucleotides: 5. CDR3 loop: CASSPRTGGYYGYTF. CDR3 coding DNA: TGTGCCAGCAGCCCGAGGACAGGGGGCTACTATGGCTACACCTTC.

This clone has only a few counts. The CDR3 region is CASIPGDIYNEQFF. In nucleotides, the CDR3 is TGTGCCAGCATTCCAGGGGACATCTACAATGAGCAGTTCTTC. The rearrangement uses TRBV5-5 and TRBJ2-1; possibly TRBD1 for D (6 bases). V dropped 6 bases and J dropped 3 bases, with 13 bases sitting between them. CDR1 is SGHKS, CDR2 YYEKEE, per germline (reference sequence). The CDR3 length is 14 residues.